Below are 5 T cell receptor beta chains sequenced from a single sample in a study of blood T cells in healthy people across ages. For the second PCR, which ran for about 7 to 11 cycles, a sample-barcoded 5' primer and a J-beta primer mix were used. From the 5' RACE reads, TCRdb called clonotypes with MiXCR, one entry per CDR3 protein. The sample includes 700,000 or so distinct CDR3 sequences, roughly 20% of them seen just once. The sequenced material came from blood. These receptors were taken from a man aged 65-85 years in good health.

The rearrangement joins TRBV20-1 to TRBJ2-1; a weak D match, TRBD2 (6 bases). With 1 base removed from V and 5 bases from J, the gap between germline ends came to 21 bases. The germline V gene has CDR1 DFQATT and CDR2 SNEGSKA (reference sequence). The CDR3 has 17 amino acids. As DNA, the CDR3 is TGCAGTGCTAGAGCCGTGGCGTTCGCGGGGCTTAACAATGAGCAGTTCTTC. Protein: CSARAVAFAGLNNEQFF.

The rearrangement uses TRBV15 and TRBJ2-2, with D possibly matching TRBD1 (5 bases). The CDR3 runs 15 residues. CDR1 and CDR2 from the germline V gene are LNHNV and YYDKDF (reference sequence). Trimming cost V 0 bases and J 7 bases, with 12 bases left between them. CDR3 sequence reads: CATSRDLGAVGELFF. CDR3 in DNA: TGTGCCACCAGCAGAGATTTAGGGGCTGTCGGGGAGCTGTTTTTT. Variable domain in full (rest from reference TRBV15 and TRBJ2-2): DAMVIQNPRYQVTQFGKPVTLSCSQTLNHNVMYWYQQKSSQAPKLLFHYYDKDFNNEADTPDNFQSRRPNTSFCFLDIRSPGLGDTAMYLCATSRDLGAVGELFFGEGSRLTVL.

In this sample, this clonotype turned up a few times. This chain uses TRBV20-1 with TRBJ1-5; D ambiguous. This CDR3 contains 17 residues. CDR1 is DFQATT, CDR2 SNEGSKA, per germline (reference sequence). Trimming shortened V by 2 bases and J by 8 bases, and 25 bases separated the two germline ends. CDR3 bases: TGCAGTGCTAGACCCGTTGGAGGTTCAGGTCGCGGGAAGCCCCAGCATTTT. Protein product: CSARPVGGSGRGKPQHF.

The V gene is TRBV6-5, the J gene TRBJ2-4; 9 bases align to TRBD2. V was pared by 6 bases and J by 0 bases, with 6 bases of the junction left unmatched. Germline V CDR1 and CDR2: MNHEY, SVGAGI. The CDR3 contains 16 residues. CDR3 bases: TGTGCCAGCAGCTATAGCGGGGGAATAGCCAAAAACATTCAGTACTTC. Protein product: CASSYSGGIAKNIQYF.

In this sample, this clonotype turned up a few times. The genes are TRBV20-1 and TRBJ1-4; the D is unclear. Germline V lookup: CDR1 DFQATT, CDR2 SNEGSKA (reference sequence). Trimming pared 1 base from V and 8 bases from J, leaving 11 bases between. This CDR3 is 13 amino acids long. CDR3 nucleotide sequence: TGCAGTGCTAGAGGGCCCCCGAAGGAAAAACTGTTTTTT. Translating gives CSARGPPKEKLFF.